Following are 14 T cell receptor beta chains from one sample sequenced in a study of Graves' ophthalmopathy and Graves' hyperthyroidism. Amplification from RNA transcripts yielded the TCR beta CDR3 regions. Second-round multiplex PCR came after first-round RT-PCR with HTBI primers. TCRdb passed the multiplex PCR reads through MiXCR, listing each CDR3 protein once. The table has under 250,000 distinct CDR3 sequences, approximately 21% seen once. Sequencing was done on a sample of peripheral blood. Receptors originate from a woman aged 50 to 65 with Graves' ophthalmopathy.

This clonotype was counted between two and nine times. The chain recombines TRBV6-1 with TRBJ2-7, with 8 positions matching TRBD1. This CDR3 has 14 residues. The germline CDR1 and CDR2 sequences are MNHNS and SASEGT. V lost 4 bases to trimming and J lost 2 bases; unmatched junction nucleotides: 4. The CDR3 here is CASSGQGRTYEQYF. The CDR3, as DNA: TGTGCCAGCAGTGGACAGGGGCGAACCTACGAGCAGTACTTC.

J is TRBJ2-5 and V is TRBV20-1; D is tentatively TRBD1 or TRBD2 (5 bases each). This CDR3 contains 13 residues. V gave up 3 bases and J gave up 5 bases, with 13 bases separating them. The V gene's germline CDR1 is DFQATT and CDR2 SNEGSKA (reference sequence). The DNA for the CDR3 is TGCAGTGCTAGCTGGGGGATACGGGAGACCCAGTACTTC. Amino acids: CSASWGIRETQYF.

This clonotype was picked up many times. DNA of the CDR3: TGTGCCAGCAGGCTCACAGGGGGCAACTACGAGCAGTACTTC. It specifies CASRLTGGNYEQYF. This chain connects TRBV6-2 or TRBV6-3 to TRBJ2-7; 9 bases agree with TRBD1. Germline CDR1 reads MNHEY; CDR2 reads SVGEGT. This CDR3 spans 14 amino acids. The J segment lost 3 bases and the V segment lost 6 bases, leaving 6 bases of the junction unmatched.

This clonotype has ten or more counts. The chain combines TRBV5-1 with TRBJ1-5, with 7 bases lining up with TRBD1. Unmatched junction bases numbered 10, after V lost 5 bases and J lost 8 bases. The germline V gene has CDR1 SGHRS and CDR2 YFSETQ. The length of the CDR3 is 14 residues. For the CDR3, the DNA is TGCGCCAGCAGGGCCGGGACAGCGGGTGAGCCCCAGCATTTT. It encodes CASRAGTAGEPQHF.

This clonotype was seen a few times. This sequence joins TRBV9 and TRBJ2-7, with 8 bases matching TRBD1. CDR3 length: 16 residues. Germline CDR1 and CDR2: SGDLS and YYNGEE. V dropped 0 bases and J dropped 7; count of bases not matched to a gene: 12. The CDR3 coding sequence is TGTGCCAGCAGCGTAGGGTCAGGGGGCTTATCGGGTGAGCAGTACTTC. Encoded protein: CASSVGSGGLSGEQYF. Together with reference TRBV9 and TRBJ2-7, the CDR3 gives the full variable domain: DSGVTQTPKHLITATGQRVTLRCSPRSGDLSVYWYQQSLDQGLQFLIQYYNGEERAKGNILERFSAQQFPDLHSELNLSSLELGDSALYFCASSVGSGGLSGEQYFGPGTRLTVT.

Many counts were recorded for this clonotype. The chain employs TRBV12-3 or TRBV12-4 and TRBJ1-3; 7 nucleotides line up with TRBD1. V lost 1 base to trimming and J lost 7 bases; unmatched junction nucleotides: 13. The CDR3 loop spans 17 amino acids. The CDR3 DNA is TGTGCCAGCAGTTTAGAGCCAGGGGGAAGTCTTAGTAACACCATATATTTT. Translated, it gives CASSLEPGGSLSNTIYF.

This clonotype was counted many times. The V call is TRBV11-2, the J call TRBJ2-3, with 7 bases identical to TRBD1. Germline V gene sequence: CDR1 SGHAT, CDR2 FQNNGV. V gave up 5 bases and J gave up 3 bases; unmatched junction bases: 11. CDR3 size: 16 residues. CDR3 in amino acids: CASSPHRGHGTDTQYF. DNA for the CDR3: TGTGCCAGCAGCCCACACAGGGGCCACGGGACAGATACGCAGTATTTT.

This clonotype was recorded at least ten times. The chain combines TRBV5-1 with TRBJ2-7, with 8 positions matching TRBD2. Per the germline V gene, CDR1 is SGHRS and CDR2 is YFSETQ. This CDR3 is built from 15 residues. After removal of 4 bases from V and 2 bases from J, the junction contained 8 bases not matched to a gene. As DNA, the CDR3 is TGCGCCAGCAGCCGGGAGGGGGGCCAACCCTACGAGCAGTACTTC. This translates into CASSREGGQPYEQYF.

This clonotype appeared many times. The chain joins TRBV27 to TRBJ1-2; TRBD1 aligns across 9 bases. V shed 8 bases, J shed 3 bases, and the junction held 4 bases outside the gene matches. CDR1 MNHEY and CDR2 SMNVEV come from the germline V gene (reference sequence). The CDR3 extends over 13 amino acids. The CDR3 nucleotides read TGTGCCAGCGGAACAGGGGGCGACTATGGCTACACCTTC. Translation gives CASGTGGDYGYTF.

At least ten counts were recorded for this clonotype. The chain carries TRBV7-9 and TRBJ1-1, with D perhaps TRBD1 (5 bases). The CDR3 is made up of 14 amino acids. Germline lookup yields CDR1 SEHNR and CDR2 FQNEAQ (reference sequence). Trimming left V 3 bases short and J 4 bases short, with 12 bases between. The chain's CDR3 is CASSLTERGTEAFF. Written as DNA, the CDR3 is TGTGCCAGCAGCTTGACAGAAAGGGGCACTGAAGCTTTCTTT.

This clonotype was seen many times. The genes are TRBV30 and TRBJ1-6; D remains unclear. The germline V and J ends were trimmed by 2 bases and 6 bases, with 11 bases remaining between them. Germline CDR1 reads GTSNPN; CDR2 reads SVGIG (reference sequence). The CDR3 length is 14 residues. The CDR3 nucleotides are TGTGCCTGGAGTACCCGGAAATCTAATTCACCCCTCCACTTT. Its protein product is CAWSTRKSNSPLHF. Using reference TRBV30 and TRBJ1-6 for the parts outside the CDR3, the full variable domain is SQTIHQWPATLVQPVGSPLSLECTVEGTSNPNLYWYRQAAGRGLQLLFYSVGIGQISSEVPQNLSASRPQDRQFILSSKKLLLSDSGFYLCAWSTRKSNSPLHFGNGTRLTVT.

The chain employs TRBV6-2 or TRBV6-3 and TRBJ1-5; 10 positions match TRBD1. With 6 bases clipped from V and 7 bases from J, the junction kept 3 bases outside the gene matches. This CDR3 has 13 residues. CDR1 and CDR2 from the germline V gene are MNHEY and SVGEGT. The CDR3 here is CASRRDRGQPQHF. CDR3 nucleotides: TGTGCCAGCAGACGGGACAGGGGACAGCCCCAGCATTTT.

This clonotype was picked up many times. CDR3 residues: CASSNRVTDTQYF. In DNA form, the CDR3 reads TGTGCCAGCAGTAACAGGGTCACAGATACGCAGTATTTT. V usage is TRBV28 and J usage is TRBJ2-3; tentative D call: TRBD1 (6 bases). This CDR3 region has 13 residues. Germline V gives CDR1 MDHEN, CDR2 SYDVKM. Trimming took off 5 bases at V and 2 bases at J, with 8 bases between the two ends. The full variable domain, rest sourced from reference TRBV28 and TRBJ2-3, is DVKVTQSSRYLVKRTGEKVFLECVQDMDHENMFWYRQDPGLGLRLIYFSYDVKMKEKGDIPEGYSVSREKKERFSLILESASTNQTSMYLCASSNRVTDTQYFGPGTRLTVL.

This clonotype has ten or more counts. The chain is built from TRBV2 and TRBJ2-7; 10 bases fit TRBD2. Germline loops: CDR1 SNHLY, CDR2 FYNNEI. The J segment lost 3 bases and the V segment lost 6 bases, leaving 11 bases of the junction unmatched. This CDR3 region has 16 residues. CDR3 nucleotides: TGTGCCAGCAGGGGGGATGGACTAGCGGTTGGCTACGAGCAGTACTTC. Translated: CASRGDGLAVGYEQYF.